This T cell receptor beta chain was recorded in a study of OX40 agonist ivuxolimab in advanced cancers. Overall study findings and caveats: Expanded peripheral T-cell antigen specificity went undetermined.

About this clone itself: Antigen: not known.

With 6 bases clipped from V and 7 bases from J, the junction kept 11 bases outside the gene matches. Germline assignment: CDR1 SGHDT and CDR2 YYEEEE. CDR3 length equals 14 residues. This table comes from immunoSEQ multiplex PCR, and its TCRdb copy is limited to in-frame clones, with some not included. The sample includes some 77,000 clones, about 85% of them seen just once. Autoimmune disease history or systemic immunosuppression was exclusionary. This material consisted of CD4+ or CD8+ T cells sorted from blood, taken in a trial of the OX40 agonist ivuxolimab. This TCR came from an adult with an advanced solid tumor such as melanoma, head and neck, liver or kidney cancer. The chain employs TRBV5-6 and TRBJ2-5, with TRBD2 matching over 8 bases. The CDR3 loop reads CASTQSGSFGTQYF. CDR3 nucleotide sequence: TGTGCCAGCACCCAAAGCGGGAGCTTTGGGACCCAGTACTTC.